This T cell receptor (beta chain) comes out of a study of CD8 T cells in ankylosing spondylitis. This clonotype was detected many times. TCRdb reprocessed the 5' RACE reads via MiXCR and lists one record per CDR3 protein. The sample has around 210,000 distinct CDR3 sequences, 7.5% to 9.5% seen once. The source is a female donor with ankylosing spondylitis or in good health (not recorded which). Sample: blood, either unsorted or a sorted T cell fraction (not recorded which).

For the CDR3, the DNA is TGCGCCAGCAGCCAGGGGACAGGGGGACAGACCCAGTACTTC. This sequence encodes CASSQGTGGQTQYF. The chain employs TRBV4-3 and TRBJ2-5; 11 bases agree with TRBD1. CDR1 and CDR2 (germline): LGHNA, YSLEER. CDR3 size: 14 residues. V dropped 3 bases and J dropped 6; count of bases not matched to a gene: 3.